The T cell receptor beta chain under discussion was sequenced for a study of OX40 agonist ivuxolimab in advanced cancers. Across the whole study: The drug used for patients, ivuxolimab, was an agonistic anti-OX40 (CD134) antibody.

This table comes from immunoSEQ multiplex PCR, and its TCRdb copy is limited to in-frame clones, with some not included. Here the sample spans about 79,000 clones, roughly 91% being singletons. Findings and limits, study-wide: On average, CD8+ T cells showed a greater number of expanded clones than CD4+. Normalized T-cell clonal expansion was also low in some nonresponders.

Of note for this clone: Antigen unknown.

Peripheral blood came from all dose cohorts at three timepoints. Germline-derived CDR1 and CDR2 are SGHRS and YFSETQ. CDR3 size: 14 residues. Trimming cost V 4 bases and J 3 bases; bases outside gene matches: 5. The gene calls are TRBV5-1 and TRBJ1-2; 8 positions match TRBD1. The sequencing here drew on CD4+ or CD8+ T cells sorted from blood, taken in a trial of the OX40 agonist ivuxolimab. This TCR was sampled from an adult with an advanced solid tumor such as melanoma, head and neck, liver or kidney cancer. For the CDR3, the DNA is TGCGCCAGCAGCGTCTCGACAGGGGACTATGGCTACACCTTC. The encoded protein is CASSVSTGDYGYTF.